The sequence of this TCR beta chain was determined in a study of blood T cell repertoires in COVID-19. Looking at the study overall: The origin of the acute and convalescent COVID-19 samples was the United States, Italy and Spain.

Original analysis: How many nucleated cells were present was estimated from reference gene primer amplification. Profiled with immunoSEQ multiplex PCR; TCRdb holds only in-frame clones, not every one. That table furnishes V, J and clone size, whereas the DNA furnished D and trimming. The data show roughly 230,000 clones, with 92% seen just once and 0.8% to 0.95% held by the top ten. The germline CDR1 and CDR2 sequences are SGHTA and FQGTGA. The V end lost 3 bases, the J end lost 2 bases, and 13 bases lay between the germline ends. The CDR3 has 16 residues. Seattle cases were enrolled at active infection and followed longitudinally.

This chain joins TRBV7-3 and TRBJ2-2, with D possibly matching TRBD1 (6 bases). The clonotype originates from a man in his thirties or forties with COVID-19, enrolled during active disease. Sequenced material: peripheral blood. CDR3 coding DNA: TGTGCCAGCAGCTTGGGGGCATCCACTAACACCGGGGAGCTGTTTTTT. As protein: CASSLGASTNTGELFF. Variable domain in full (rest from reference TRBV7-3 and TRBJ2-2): GAGVSQTPSNKVTEKGKYVELRCDPISGHTALYWYRQSLGQGPEFLIYFQGTGAADDSGLPNDRFFAVRPEGSVSTLKIQRTERGDSAVYLCASSLGASTNTGELFFGEGSRLTVL.